A selection of T cell receptor beta chains follows, all from one sample in a study of naive and memory T cell subsets. TCRdb processed the UMI-ligation and nested PCR reads anew with MiXCR; each CDR3 protein has one entry. Found here are approximately 140,000 distinct CDR3 sequences, 22% of them singletons; the top ten hold 0.11%. Material for sequencing was naive CD4+ T cells from blood. These receptors were obtained from a human donor in good health. CDR3s include the opening cysteine and the closing phenylalanine or tryptophan. A D gene is named only where the DNA matches it firmly. Clone size is stated in some rows and not others, as once, few, many or a class when expanded.

j_gene | d_gene | abundance | v_gene | CDR3aa | CDR3nt
TRBJ2-3 | . | few | TRBV16 | CASSQFEDTQYF | TGTGCCAGCAGCCAATTCGAAGATACGCAGTATTTT
TRBJ1-2 | TRBD1 | few | TRBV19 | CASSIGAGTEFYGYTF | TGTGCCAGTAGTATAGGGGCCGGGACAGAGTTCTATGGCTACACCTTC
TRBJ2-7 | . | few | TRBV20-1 | CSARPPGGGLISPSYEQYF | TGCAGTGCTAGACCCCCAGGAGGGGGGCTTATTTCCCCCTCCTACGAGCAGTACTTC
TRBJ1-6 | . | few | TRBV28 | CASKKTENSPLHF | TGTGCCAGCAAGAAGACGGAGAATTCACCCCTCCACTTT
TRBJ1-5 | . | . | TRBV7-8 | CASSWGRNQPQHF | TGTGCCAGCAGCTGGGGCCGCAATCAGCCCCAGCATTTT
TRBJ2-1 | . | many | TRBV12-3/TRBV12-4 | CASSLGVSNEQFF | TGTGCCAGCAGTTTAGGCGTTTCCAATGAGCAGTTCTTC
TRBJ2-7 | TRBD1 | many | TRBV6-5 | CASSRQGEDEQYF | TGTGCCAGCAGTCGACAGGGGGAGGACGAGCAGTACTTC
TRBJ2-5 | . | few | TRBV12-3/TRBV12-4 | CASSLHPGETQYF | TGTGCCAGCAGTCTTCACCCGGGGGAGACCCAGTACTTC
TRBJ2-3 | . | few | TRBV27 | CASRRPTSTDTQYF | TGTGCCAGCAGGCGTCCCACTAGCACAGATACGCAGTATTTT
TRBJ2-5 | . | . | TRBV6-1 | CASSEGGAQETQYF | TGTGCCAGCAGTGAAGGGGGGGCCCAAGAGACCCAGTACTTC
TRBJ2-1 | TRBD2 | few | TRBV20-1 | CSARDPSGRINNNEQFF | TGCAGTGCTAGAGATCCCAGCGGGAGAATAAATAACAATGAGCAGTTCTTC
TRBJ2-3 | TRBD1 | few | TRBV5-1 | CASSKGATWGTDTQYF | TGCGCCAGCAGCAAGGGGGCTACATGGGGCACAGATACGCAGTATTTT
TRBJ2-7 | . | few | TRBV28 | CASSILDRYPYEQYF | TGTGCCAGCAGCATCCTCGACAGATACCCCTACGAGCAGTACTTC
TRBJ2-3 | . | many | TRBV9 | CASSVDRLGTDTQYF | TGTGCCAGCAGCGTAGACAGGCTCGGCACAGATACGCAGTATTTT
TRBJ1-1 | . | few | TRBV6-2/TRBV6-3 | CASSYFRDTEAFF | TGTGCCAGCAGTTACTTTAGGGACACTGAAGCTTTCTTT
TRBJ2-5 | TRBD2 | few | TRBV20-1 | CSARPGLAGWETQYF | TGCAGTGCTAGGCCCGGACTAGCGGGATGGGAGACCCAGTACTTC
TRBJ2-7 | TRBD2 | few | TRBV7-9 | CASRASGLPYEQYF | TGTGCCAGCCGGGCTAGCGGGTTACCCTACGAGCAGTACTTC
TRBJ1-4 | TRBD1 | . | TRBV11-2 | CASSSRQGTNEKLFF | TGTGCCAGCAGCTCACGACAGGGTACGAACGAAAAACTGTTTTTT
TRBJ2-2 | TRBD2 | . | TRBV12-3/TRBV12-4 | CASTLLAGSVPGELFF | TGTGCCAGCACCCTGCTAGCGGGATCTGTACCCGGGGAGCTGTTTTTT
TRBJ2-7 | TRBD2 | few | TRBV20-1 | CSARDQLAGWSYEQYF | TGCAGTGCTAGAGATCAACTAGCGGGATGGTCCTACGAGCAGTACTTC
TRBJ2-7 | . | few | TRBV27 | CATKRQGEDEQYF | TGTGCCACCAAGAGGCAGGGGGAGGACGAGCAGTACTTC
TRBJ1-1 | TRBD1 | . | TRBV19 | CASSIRGTGRDTEAFF | TGTGCCAGTAGTATCAGGGGGACAGGGAGGGACACTGAAGCTTTCTTT
TRBJ2-1 | . | . | TRBV29-1 | CSVEARPFLAADSYNEQFF | TGCAGCGTTGAAGCCCGCCCTTTCCTAGCCGCTGACTCCTACAATGAGCAGTTCTTC
TRBJ1-2 | . | once | TRBV28 | CASSLNGRIGYTF | TGTGCCAGCAGTTTAAATGGGCGGATTGGCTACACCTTC
TRBJ2-3 | . | few | TRBV28 | CASWIQGKNTQYF | TGTGCCAGCTGGATACAGGGAAAAAATACGCAGTATTTT
TRBJ2-7 | . | few | TRBV6-5 | CASRMSSYEQYF | TGTGCCAGCAGGATGAGCTCCTACGAGCAGTACTTC
TRBJ2-1 | . | few | TRBV7-2 | CASSILRYEQFF | TGTGCCAGCAGCATACTCAGGTATGAGCAGTTCTTC
TRBJ1-6 | . | . | TRBV5-1 | CASSLGRENSPLHF | TGCGCCAGCAGCCTGGGACGGGAAAATTCACCCCTCCACTTT
TRBJ1-1 | TRBD1 | few | TRBV7-6 | CASSPTDRGEAFF | TGTGCCAGCAGCCCTACAGACAGGGGAGAAGCTTTCTTT
TRBJ2-7 | . | few | TRBV3-1 | CASSQTPKGSEQYF | TGTGCCAGCAGCCAGACCCCTAAGGGGAGCGAGCAGTACTTC
TRBJ2-7 | . | once | TRBV28 | CASSTSVTGVYEQYF | TGTGCCAGCAGCACGTCGGTGACAGGAGTCTACGAGCAGTACTTC
TRBJ2-1 | TRBD1 | few | TRBV3-1 | CASSQAGGNNEQFF | TGTGCCAGCAGCCAAGCAGGGGGAAACAATGAGCAGTTCTTC
TRBJ2-1 | TRBD2 | . | TRBV15 | CAGREPYNEQFF | TGTGCCGGGCGGGAGCCCTACAATGAGCAGTTCTTC
TRBJ2-7 | . | . | TRBV6-1 | CASSGETAYEQYF | TGTGCCAGCAGTGGAGAGACAGCCTACGAGCAGTACTTC
TRBJ2-7 | . | . | TRBV5-1 | CASSLAEGLGEQYF | TGCGCCAGCAGCTTGGCCGAGGGGCTCGGCGAGCAGTACTTC
TRBJ2-5 | . | . | TRBV5-1 | CASSRGRRETQYF | TGCGCCAGCAGCCGGGGACGGAGAGAGACCCAGTACTTC
TRBJ2-7 | . | . | TRBV15 | CATSRGRRDNYEQYF | TGTGCCACCAGCAGAGGACGCCGGGATAACTACGAGCAGTACTTC
TRBJ2-3 | . | few | TRBV9 | CASSVVQTDTQYF | TGTGCCAGCAGCGTAGTCCAGACAGATACGCAGTATTTT
TRBJ1-4 | . | . | TRBV6-6 | CASRGSTKYNEKLFF | TGTGCCAGCCGGGGGAGCACAAAGTATAATGAAAAACTGTTTTTT
TRBJ1-3 | . | few | TRBV29-1 | CSVAGQSSGNTIYF | TGCAGCGTGGCCGGACAGAGCTCTGGAAACACCATATATTTT
TRBJ1-1 | . | few | TRBV7-2 | CASRLTGRSTEAFF | TGTGCCAGCAGACTAACAGGGAGGAGCACTGAAGCTTTCTTT
TRBJ1-2 | TRBD1 | . | TRBV28 | CASSSRDRERPYGYTF | TGTGCCAGCAGTTCCCGGGACAGGGAGCGCCCCTATGGCTACACCTTC
TRBJ1-1 | . | . | TRBV29-1 | CSVEGSSRWEAFF | TGCAGCGTTGAGGGGTCCTCTCGTTGGGAAGCTTTCTTT